The 15 T cell receptor beta chains below were found in one sample sequenced in a study of blood T cell repertoires in COVID-19. The repertoire was sequenced with immunoSEQ multiplex PCR; TCRdb's copy has only in-frame clones and lacks some. Of about 500,000 clones listed, roughly nine tenths are singletons. The sample was peripheral blood. These receptors were collected from a woman aged 50 to 60 with COVID-19, enrolled during active disease.

This chain uses TRBV30 with TRBJ2-5, with 10 bases lining up with TRBD1. There are 13 residues in the CDR3. CDR1 is GTSNPN and CDR2 is SVGIG in the germline V gene (reference sequence). The V segment lost 5 bases and the J segment 3 bases; nucleotides outside the gene matches: 3. The CDR3 bases are TGTGCCTGGCGGACAGGGGGGGAAGAGACCCAGTACTTC. It codes for CAWRTGGEETQYF.

V is TRBV6-2 or TRBV6-3 and J is TRBJ2-3; 9 bases are shared with TRBD2. The V segment lost 2 bases and the J segment 4 bases; nucleotides outside the gene matches: 4. The germline V gene has CDR1 MNHEY and CDR2 SVGEGT. The CDR3 is made up of 15 amino acids. CDR3 amino acids: CASSYGSGGPDTQYF. CDR3 nucleotides: TGTGCCAGCAGTTACGGTAGCGGGGGCCCAGATACGCAGTATTTT.

CDR3 sequence: CASSVDRGADYGYTF. The CDR3 DNA follows: TGCGCCAGCAGCGTGGACAGGGGGGCGGACTATGGCTACACCTTC. V gene TRBV5-1 combines with J gene TRBJ1-2; 10 bases match TRBD1. Per germline, CDR1 SGHRS and CDR2 YFSETQ. V shed 4 bases and J 3 bases; nucleotides not matched to a gene: 6. There are 15 residues in the CDR3.

The CDR3 DNA is TGTGCCTGGACCCCCTGGGGGGTCTCCACAGATACGCAGTATTTT. Its protein product is CAWTPWGVSTDTQYF. The J gene is TRBJ2-3, the V gene TRBV30, with D tentatively TRBD2 (6 bases). The germline V gene has CDR1 GTSNPN and CDR2 SVGIG (reference sequence). Trimming stripped 4 bases from V and 2 bases from J, with 16 bases between. CDR3 length equals 15 residues.

V usage is TRBV6-2 or TRBV6-3 and J usage is TRBJ1-4, with a tentative D call TRBD1 (6 bases). Trimming left V 2 bases short and J 7 bases short, with 11 bases between. Per germline, CDR1 MNHEY and CDR2 SVGEGT. The CDR3 runs 14 residues. The CDR3 bases are TGTGCCAGCAGTTACAACAGGGAGGGTGAAAAACTGTTTTTT. This gives the protein CASSYNREGEKLFF.

The chain uses TRBV20-1 and TRBJ2-3; 7 nucleotides align to TRBD1. Trimming took 6 bases from V and 4 from J; bases not matched to a gene: 1. This CDR3 has 11 amino acids. Germline CDR1 DFQATT, CDR2 SNEGSKA (reference sequence). The chain's CDR3 is CSAQGADTQYF. CDR3 nucleotides: TGCAGTGCGCAGGGGGCAGATACGCAGTATTTT.

This rearrangement joins TRBV6-5 to TRBJ2-1; 8 bases align to TRBD1. This CDR3 comprises 13 residues. CDR1 is MNHEY and CDR2 is SVGAGI in the germline V gene. The J segment lost 14 bases and the V segment lost 2 bases, leaving 8 bases of the junction unmatched. The CDR3 nucleotides are TGTGCCAGCAGTTACGGGACAGGATCCCTGGAGTTCTTC. Encoded protein: CASSYGTGSLEFF.

This clone has only one observation. Here the CDR3 reads CASSETAKPYEQYF. The CDR3 DNA reads as TGTGCCAGCAGTGAGACAGCAAAACCGTACGAGCAGTACTTC. The V gene is TRBV6-1, the J gene TRBJ2-7; possibly TRBD1 for D (5 bases). Germline V gene sequence: CDR1 MNHNS, CDR2 SASEGT. V lost 3 bases, J lost 4 bases, and 13 bases lay in between. The CDR3 covers 14 residues.

The chain recombines TRBV18 with TRBJ1-4; 9 bases line up with TRBD1. The CDR3 loop spans 13 amino acids. Germline assignment: CDR1 KGHSH and CDR2 LQKENI. Trimming took 0 bases from V and 10 from J; bases not matched to a gene: 0. CDR3 in DNA: TGTGCCAGCTCACCACCGGGACAGGGAAAACTGTTTTTT. Translating gives CASSPPGQGKLFF.

This rearrangement joins TRBV7-2 to TRBJ2-7; possibly TRBD2 for D (6 bases). From germline, CDR1 is SGHTA and CDR2 FQGNSA. Between the trimmed V and J ends, which lost 4 bases and 6 bases, there was a span of 7 bases. The CDR3 is 11 amino acids. In DNA, the CDR3 is TGTGCCAGCAGCTCTAGCGTCGAGCAGTACTTC. This encodes CASSSSVEQYF.

The chain combines TRBV3-1 (or the pseudogene TRBV3-2) with TRBJ2-7, with TRBD1 matching 8 bases. J gave up 0 bases and V 2 bases, and 0 bases lay outside the gene matches. The CDR3 contains 14 residues. Germline CDR1 reads LGHDT; CDR2 reads YNNKEL (reference sequence). The CDR3 here is CASSQQGASYEQYF. The CDR3 DNA reads as TGTGCCAGCAGCCAACAGGGGGCCTCCTACGAGCAGTACTTC.

Concerning this clone: The same CDR3 also results from other DNA sequences found in this sample. This chain uses TRBV18 with TRBJ2-3; 9 bases map to TRBD1. This CDR3 comprises 14 residues. Germline CDR1 reads KGHSH; CDR2 reads LQKENI. V was pared by 2 bases and J by 6 bases, with 3 bases of the junction left unmatched. The CDR3 spells CASSPGTGTDTQYF. CDR3 sequence (DNA): TGTGCCAGCTCACCAGGGACAGGGACTGATACGCAGTATTTT.

The chain links TRBV5-1 to TRBJ1-2; D call uncertain. Deletions cut 4 bases from V and 4 bases from J, with 14 bases between. The CDR3 has 14 residues. Germline values: CDR1 SGHRS, CDR2 YFSETQ. The CDR3 here is CASSLASSPYGYTF. CDR3 nucleotide sequence: TGCGCCAGCAGCCTAGCCAGTTCCCCCTATGGCTACACCTTC.

V and J are TRBV7-2 and TRBJ2-7, with D perhaps TRBD2 (6 bases). The V end was cut by 4 bases, the J end by 7 bases, with 11 bases between. This CDR3 comprises 12 residues. Germline values: CDR1 SGHTA, CDR2 FQGNSA. The CDR3 loop reads CASSSTSWEQYF. DNA for the CDR3: TGTGCCAGCAGCTCGACTAGTTGGGAGCAGTACTTC.

The chain recombines TRBV24-1 with TRBJ1-2, with D hard to call. This CDR3 is 13 amino acids long. The germline gives CDR1 KGHDR, CDR2 SFDVKD. V lost 7 bases, J lost 2 bases, and 10 bases lay in between. CDR3 protein: CATRSAENYGYTF. Written as DNA, the CDR3 is TGTGCCACCAGGTCGGCGGAGAACTATGGCTACACCTTC.